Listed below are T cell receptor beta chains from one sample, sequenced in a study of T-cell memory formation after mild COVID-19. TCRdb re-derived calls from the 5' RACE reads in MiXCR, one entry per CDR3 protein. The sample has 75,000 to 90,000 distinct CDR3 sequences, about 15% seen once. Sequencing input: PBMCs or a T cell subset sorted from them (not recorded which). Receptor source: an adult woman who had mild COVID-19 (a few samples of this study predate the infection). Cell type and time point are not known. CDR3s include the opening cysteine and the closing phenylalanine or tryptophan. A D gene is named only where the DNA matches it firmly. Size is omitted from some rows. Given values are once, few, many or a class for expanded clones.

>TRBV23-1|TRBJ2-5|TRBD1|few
TGCGCCAGCAGTCAATACGGCCCGGGACAGATACAAGAGACCCAGTACTTC
CASSQYGPGQIQETQYF
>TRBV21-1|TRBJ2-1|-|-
TGTGCCAGCAGCCCCCTTACCCCCGGGACTAGAGGGAATGAGCAGTTCTTC
CASSPLTPGTRGNEQFF
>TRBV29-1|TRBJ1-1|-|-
TGCAGCGTTGTCCAAGGGTCCCGGGGGCCGGGCACTGAAGCTTTCTTT
CSVVQGSRGPGTEAFF
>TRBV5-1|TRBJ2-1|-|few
TGCGCCAGCAGCTTCCAGGGCGATGAGCAGTTCTTC
CASSFQGDEQFF
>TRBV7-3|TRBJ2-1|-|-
TGTGCCAGCAGCCTCCAGGTGGGGCGGGCCCCGACAGGCGAGCAGTTCTTC
CASSLQVGRAPTGEQFF
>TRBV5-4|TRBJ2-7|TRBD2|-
TGTGCCAGCAGCTTGGGGGACTATCGCGAGCAGTACTTC
CASSLGDYREQYF
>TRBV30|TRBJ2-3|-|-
TGTGCCTGGAGTGGGGGCGTTGCTAGCACAGATACGCAGTATTTT
CAWSGGVASTDTQYF
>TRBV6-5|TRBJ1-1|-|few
TGTGCCAGCAGTTACGCCCGGGCCACTGAAGCTTTCTTT
CASSYARATEAFF
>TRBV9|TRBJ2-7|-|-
TGTGCCAGCCCAGATAGGGAAAGAGGCGAGCAGTACTTC
CASPDRERGEQYF
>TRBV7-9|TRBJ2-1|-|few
TGTGCCAGCAGCTTAGTCCAGAGGAGCTCCTACAATGAGCAGTTCTTC
CASSLVQRSSYNEQFF
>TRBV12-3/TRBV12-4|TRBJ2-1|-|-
TGTGCCAGCAGTTTAGCCGTCGAGCAGTTCTTC
CASSLAVEQFF